This T cell receptor beta chain was retrieved from a study of T cell responses to AZD1222 COVID-19 vaccine. General study findings and limits: Spike-specific TCRs gained breadth and depth after people received two AZD1222 doses. There were vaccine-associated CD4 TCRs across spike, dominant at 160-218 and 743-854.

TCRdb's copy holds only in-frame clones and misses some; the assay was immunoSEQ multiplex PCR. The sample has about 92,000 clones, over 75% seen once. CDR3 length: 11 residues. Points on this clone: The target antigen is unknown.

This rearrangement joins TRBV21-1 to TRBJ1-2. TRBV21-1 is marked as a pseudogene. Material: peripheral blood, obtained on day 0 of AZD1222 vaccination. The receptor comes from an adult in good health. CDR3 region: CARRGNYGYTF. CDR3 in DNA: TGTGCCAGGCGGGGGAACTATGGCTACACCTTC.